This TCR beta chain was observed in a study of control samples from healthy donors and cancer patients. The method was immunoSEQ multiplex PCR; TCRdb's version includes in-frame clones alone and lacks a portion of them. The sample gives approximately 190,000 clones, 90% to 95% of which show up once; approximately 1.8% is in the top ten. This CDR3 is 15 amino acids long. In germline, CDR1 is SGHTA, CDR2 FQGTGA. V was pared by 6 bases and J by 4 bases, with 5 bases of the junction left unmatched. This sequence joins TRBV7-3 and TRBJ2-1; 11 bases are a match to TRBD2. The origin of this receptor is a man aged 30-40 years in good health. Specimen: blood. The CDR3 protein is CASRRVAGGYNEQFF. In DNA form, the CDR3 reads TGTGCCAGCAGGCGCGTAGCGGGGGGGTACAATGAGCAGTTCTTC.